The T cell receptor beta chain described here comes from a study of shared clonotypes between healthy human individuals. About the study: Three plates were used per donor for CD4 naive, three for CD4 memory, two for CD8 naive and one for CD8 memory.

Positive CCR7 selection of CD45RO-negative cells yielded the naive CD8 cells, and terminally differentiated effector memory CD45RA+ cells were excluded. J was trimmed by 0 bases and V by 4 bases; bases with no gene match: 9. The length of the CDR3 is 16 residues. Germline V gene data show CDR1 as SGHNT and CDR2 as YYREEE (reference sequence). Sequencing was performed with immunoSEQ multiplex PCR; in TCRdb, only in-frame clones are kept and a portion is missing. The top ten clones hold 1.5% to 2% of a sample with millions of clones, 85% to 95% of them seen once. The chain couples TRBV5-4 to TRBJ2-7; TRBD2 matches 8 bases. This TCR was recovered from a man aged 18 to 30 in good health. Some clones in this sample may be carry-over from other donors' samples. Source material: naive CD8+ T cells from PBMCs. CDR3 nucleotide sequence: TGTGCCAGCAGCGAACTCCCTAGCGGGTTCTCCTACGAGCAGTACTTC. This sequence encodes CASSELPSGFSYEQYF.